A selection of T cell receptor beta chains follows, all from one sample in a study of blood T cells in healthy people across ages. Each CDR3 protein gets one entry after TCRdb re-called the 5' RACE reads with MiXCR. The table shows more than 450,000 distinct CDR3 sequences, with about 27% occurring only once. Separately, the same data were catalogued under a study of T cells of mothers and their children.

Source material: blood. The source of these receptors is a boy younger than 10 in good health. Both conserved end residues are part of each CDR3. The D gene is left open where the match is weak. Part of the rows lack a size; the others show once, few, many or a class for expanded clones.

j_call d_call clone_size cdr3_length v_call cdr3_aa cdr3_nt
TRBJ2-3 TRBD1 few 15 TRBV10-3 CAISAPRDRGDMQYF TGTGCCATCAGTGCCCCCCGGGACAGGGGGGATATGCAGTATTTT
TRBJ2-7 . few 16 TRBV5-1 CASSLRLASIPKEQYF TGCGCCAGCAGTCTGAGACTGGCCTCTATCCCGAAGGAGCAGTACTTC
TRBJ2-1 TRBD1 . 16 TRBV4-2 CASSQDVGTGGHEQFF TGTGCCAGCAGCCAAGATGTAGGGACAGGGGGCCATGAGCAGTTCTTC
TRBJ2-3 TRBD1 . 13 TRBV6-4 CASSDSPRGTQYF TGTGCCAGCAGTGACTCCCCCAGGGGGACGCAGTATTTT
TRBJ1-1 . few 13 TRBV7-9 CASSLPRATEAFF TGTGCCAGCAGCTTACCCCGAGCGACTGAAGCTTTCTTT
TRBJ2-7 . . 15 TRBV4-2 CASNDGAGLSYEQYF TGTGCCAGCAACGACGGTGCAGGGCTCTCCTACGAGCAGTACTTC
TRBJ1-1 . once 15 TRBV5-1 CARPIKGTANTEAFF TGCGCCAGGCCGATAAAAGGGACCGCGAACACTGAAGCTTTCTTT
TRBJ2-7 . few 15 TRBV6-6 CASSSNRVLPYEQYF TGTGCCAGCAGTTCGAACAGGGTGTTACCCTACGAGCAGTACTTC
TRBJ2-5 TRBD2 . 14 TRBV12-3/TRBV12-4 CVSSFSNGGETQYF TGTGTCAGCAGTTTTTCTAACGGGGGGGAGACCCAGTACTTC
TRBJ1-2 TRBD1 . 13 TRBV27 CASRTGQGAGYTF TGTGCCAGCAGGACAGGACAGGGGGCTGGCTACACCTTC
TRBJ2-5 TRBD2 . 17 TRBV6-1 CASSEGTSGTLWETQYF TGTGCCAGCAGTGAGGGGACTAGCGGGACGCTGTGGGAGACCCAGTACTTC
TRBJ2-1 . . 13 TRBV4-1 CASSQAPVDEQFF TGCGCCAGCAGCCAAGCGCCGGTTGATGAGCAGTTCTTC
TRBJ2-5 . . 14 TRBV12-3/TRBV12-4 CASSLGYMKETQYF TGTGCCAGCAGTTTAGGATACATGAAAGAGACCCAGTACTTC
TRBJ1-1 . few 15 TRBV9 CASSPSPTANTEAFF TGTGCCAGCAGCCCATCCCCTACAGCGAACACTGAAGCTTTCTTT
TRBJ1-2 . many 17 TRBV5-6 CASSLGGARQPHYGYTF TGTGCCAGCAGCTTGGGGGGCGCGCGCCAGCCCCACTATGGCTACACCTTC
TRBJ1-4 TRBD1 few 16 TRBV9 CASSVLTGGAGEKLFF TGTGCCAGCAGCGTACTAACAGGGGGCGCAGGGGAAAAACTGTTTTTT
TRBJ2-3 . . 12 TRBV7-2 CASNRNTDTQYF TGTGCCAGCAACCGAAACACAGATACGCAGTATTTT
TRBJ2-1 . . 14 TRBV19 CASSSRALNNEQFF TGTGCCAGTAGTTCTAGGGCCCTTAACAATGAGCAGTTCTTC
TRBJ1-2 TRBD1 once 15 TRBV10-3 CAISEMDRDDYGYTF TGTGCCATCAGTGAGATGGACAGGGACGACTATGGCTACACCTTC
TRBJ2-7 TRBD1 few 11 TRBV30 CAWGTDYEQYF TGTGCCTGGGGGACAGACTACGAGCAGTACTTC
TRBJ2-4 . few 13 TRBV12-3/TRBV12-4 CASSGLVKNIQYF TGTGCCAGCAGCGGCCTAGTTAAAAACATTCAGTACTTC
TRBJ1-2 TRBD1 few 14 TRBV10-2 CASRRQGSMGGYTF TGCGCCAGCAGGAGACAGGGGAGTATGGGTGGCTACACCTTC
TRBJ1-2 TRBD1 . 15 TRBV5-5 CASSQPGTGGEGYTF TGTGCCAGCAGCCAACCCGGGACAGGGGGCGAAGGCTACACCTTC
TRBJ2-7 . . 15 TRBV3-1 CASSQEPSATYEQYF TGTGCCAGCAGCCAAGAGCCTAGCGCAACCTACGAGCAGTACTTC
TRBJ2-1 TRBD2 . 17 TRBV7-9 CASSSRSGAGERNEQFF TGTGCCAGCAGCTCAAGGAGTGGGGCGGGGGAGAGGAATGAGCAGTTCTTC
TRBJ2-1 TRBD2 few 21 TRBV4-1 CASSQDLRREGTLSAYNEQFF TGCGCCAGCAGCCAAGATTTGCGGCGGGAGGGGACCTTGTCGGCCTACAATGAGCAGTTCTTC
TRBJ1-2 . many 13 TRBV11-3 CASSFTERYGYTF TGTGCCAGCAGCTTCACAGAACGCTATGGCTACACCTTC
TRBJ1-5 . . 13 TRBV18 CASSQRGDQPQHF TGTGCCAGCTCACAAAGGGGGGATCAGCCCCAGCATTTT
TRBJ2-2 TRBD1 . 15 TRBV7-6 CASSGRTGSTGELFF TGTGCCAGCAGCGGCAGGACAGGGTCCACCGGGGAGCTGTTTTTT